This T cell receptor beta chain was sequenced in a study of T-cell memory formation after mild COVID-19. General study findings and limits: Whether day 37 second-wave clones are SARS-CoV-2-specific was not confirmed.

Via MiXCR, TCRdb re-called the 5' RACE reads, giving one row per CDR3 protein. The sample contains roughly 42,000 distinct CDR3 sequences, 7.3% of which appear only once. This clonotype has just a few counts. Its antigen is not identified. The V end lost 6 bases, the J end lost 0 bases, and 26 bases lay between the germline ends. This CDR3 contains 19 residues. The V gene's germline CDR1 is LGHDT and CDR2 YNNKEL (reference sequence). The genes are TRBV3-1 and TRBJ1-1, with D hard to call. This TCR was recovered from a man between 18 and 35 years old who had mild COVID-19 (a few samples of this study predate the infection). Cell type and time point are not known. Source material: PBMCs or a T cell subset sorted from them (not recorded which). This CDR3 is CASRPRRVGRQGLNTEAFF. DNA of the CDR3: TGTGCCAGCAGACCAAGGCGGGTAGGTCGGCAAGGGCTGAACACTGAAGCTTTCTTT.